This T cell receptor beta chain was recorded in a study of blood T cells in healthy people across ages. As to this clonotype: Its antigen is undetermined.

Study findings and constraints: Older individuals had lower TCR beta diversity per million T cells (the decline was roughly linear).

Sample-barcoded 5' priming and a J-beta primer mix drove a second PCR of about 7 to 11 cycles. Every molecule of cDNA carried a tag from a template-switch adaptor with 12 random nucleotides. A single record per CDR3 protein comes from TCRdb applying MiXCR to the 5' RACE reads. The table shows approximately 1,000,000 distinct CDR3 sequences, with roughly two fifths occurring only once. Material: blood. This TCR was sampled from a man aged 18 to 29 in good health.

CDR3 protein: CSAPRTGGYYGYTF. As DNA, the CDR3 is TGCAGTGCTCCCAGGACAGGGGGATACTATGGCTACACCTTC. The chain couples TRBV20-1 to TRBJ1-2; 10 bases fit TRBD1. This CDR3 spans 14 amino acids. Germline assignment: CDR1 DFQATT and CDR2 SNEGSKA (reference sequence). V lost 5 bases to trimming and J lost 3 bases; unmatched junction nucleotides: 6.